The 9 T cell receptor beta chains below all came from one sample that was sequenced in a study of response to subunit inactivated influenza vaccine. Each CDR3 protein is one row after TCRdb ran MiXCR on the RT-PCR reads. The repertoire includes about 650,000 distinct CDR3 sequences, 12% to 15% of them detected once, and around 7.6% sits in the top ten. Sequencing was performed on PBMCs from blood, taken about 14 days before vaccination. These receptors were collected from a man aged 50 to 60 who received an inactivated influenza vaccine.

This clonotype was counted a few times. The rearrangement uses TRBV5-1 and TRBJ1-3; D is possibly TRBD1 (5 bases). The CDR3 totals 15 residues. Trimming took off 0 bases at V and 2 bases at J, with 9 bases between the two ends. Looked up from germline, CDR1 is SGHRS and CDR2 is YFSETQ. The chain's CDR3 is CASSLGDYTGNTIYF. The CDR3 DNA sequence: TGCGCCAGCAGCTTGGGGGACTACACTGGAAACACCATATATTTT.

The chain couples TRBV20-1 to TRBJ2-3, with 8 nucleotides matching TRBD2. Germline CDR1 DFQATT, CDR2 SNEGSKA (reference sequence). The CDR3 contains 13 residues. Trimming took 3 bases from V and 2 from J; bases not matched to a gene: 1. CDR3: CSARRGVTDTQYF. The CDR3 DNA follows: TGCAGTGCTAGGCGGGGGGTCACAGATACGCAGTATTTT.

The rearrangement links TRBV12-3 or TRBV12-4 to TRBJ2-3; 12 bases fit TRBD2. This CDR3 comprises 16 residues. V lost 6 bases and J lost 1; bases outside the gene matches: 5. CDR3 nucleotides: TGTGCCAGCAGACGGACTAGCGGGGCCCGCACAGATACGCAGTATTTT. Residues: CASRRTSGARTDTQYF.

J is TRBJ1-6 and V is TRBV4-3; 7 positions agree with TRBD1. The germline CDR1 and CDR2 sequences are LGHNA and YSLEER. With 0 bases clipped from V and 10 bases from J, the junction kept 6 bases outside the gene matches. This CDR3 spans 15 amino acids. The CDR3 DNA sequence: TGCGCCAGCAGCCAAGATTTAGCAGGGGGGTCACCCCTCCACTTT. Amino acid sequence: CASSQDLAGGSPLHF.

The CDR3 spells CASSPQASGLFNEQFF. The CDR3 DNA reads as TGTGCCAGCAGCCCTCAGGCTAGCGGGCTGTTTAATGAGCAGTTCTTC. The chain recombines TRBV9 with TRBJ2-1, with 8 bases aligning to TRBD2. V lost 4 bases and J lost 7; bases outside the gene matches: 13. Germline assignment: CDR1 SGDLS and CDR2 YYNGEE. The CDR3 is made up of 16 amino acids.

The chain links TRBV15 to TRBJ2-1, with 16 positions matching TRBD2. Trimming cost V 7 bases and J 8 bases; bases outside gene matches: 11. This CDR3 is built from 17 residues. Germline V lookup: CDR1 LNHNV, CDR2 YYDKDF (reference sequence). The CDR3 DNA is TGTGCCACCAACGTCGGGACTAGCGGGAGGGCCGAGGATGAGCAGTTCTTC. Translation: CATNVGTSGRAEDEQFF.

The rearrangement links TRBV20-1 to TRBJ1-4; no reliable D call. Germline V gives CDR1 DFQATT, CDR2 SNEGSKA (reference sequence). V lost 3 bases and J lost 4, with 9 bases in between. The CDR3 spans 13 residues. The CDR3, as DNA: TGCAGTGCTAGGCATCAAAATAATGAAAAACTGTTTTTT. Translated: CSARHQNNEKLFF.

In this sample, this clonotype turned up once. V usage is TRBV4-2 and J usage is TRBJ1-4; D may be TRBD1 (6 bases). The CDR3 extends over 15 amino acids. Between the trimmed V and J ends, which lost 0 bases and 13 bases, there was a span of 18 bases. The germline V gene has CDR1 LGHNA and CDR2 YNFKEQ. CDR3 in DNA: TGTGCCAGCAGCCAAGATTCCGCCACTAGGGGGGTACTGTTTTTT. Translated: CASSQDSATRGVLFF.

This clonotype showed up many times. The CDR3 here is CASSLGGALYEQYF. The CDR3 region has the DNA TGTGCCAGCAGCCTGGGGGGGGCACTCTACGAGCAGTACTTC. The rearrangement links TRBV7-2 to TRBJ2-7; maybe TRBD2 (7 bases). CDR3 size: 14 residues. Trimming removed 5 bases at V and 3 bases at J, with 14 bases between. The V gene's germline CDR1 is SGHTA and CDR2 FQGNSA.